Sequencing of this T cell receptor beta chain was carried out in a study of blood T cell repertoires in COVID-19. Study-level information: In each case, the material was cDNA or gDNA derived from T cells, B-cell-depleted T cells, or PBMCs.

Sequencing used immunoSEQ multiplex PCR; TCRdb keeps in-frame clones, though not all of them. The sample has 95,000 to 100,000 clones, roughly 86% seen once. Germline V CDR1 and CDR2: WSHSY, SAAADI. The CDR3 covers 14 residues. The junction had 5 bases not matched to a gene; V was cut back by 3 bases and J by 5 bases. Material for sequencing was peripheral blood. The chain combines TRBV10-2 with TRBJ2-7, with 9 bases lining up with TRBD1. This TCR was recovered from a woman in her 30s with acute or convalescent COVID-19. The CDR3 DNA follows: TGCGCCAGCAGTGATGGGACAGGGACTGACGAGCAGTACTTC. Translated, it gives CASSDGTGTDEQYF.